Each of the 14 T cell receptor beta chains below was sequenced from the same sample in a study of blood T cell repertoires in COVID-19 (dated by TCRdb to the early 2020s). The library was obtained by the immunoSEQ multiplex PCR assay. Not all clones reach the TCRdb copy of this immuneACCESS table, which keeps in-frame sequences only. Checked studies attribute under half of the gap to unresolved V genes and leave the rest unexplained. This sample gives fewer than 600,000 clones in total; around nine tenths of them show up just once. Jointly, the top ten make up approximately 2% of the sample. Sequenced material: PBMCs or T cells enriched from blood (not recorded which). Receptors were obtained from a woman between 35 and 50 years old who had recovered from COVID-19.

This chain links TRBV5-1 with TRBJ2-1; the match to TRBD2 covers 13 bases. Germline-derived CDR1 and CDR2 are SGHRS and YFSETQ. The CDR3 extends over 16 amino acids. The ends lost 4 bases at V and 8 bases at J; junction bases unmatched: 9. DNA of the CDR3: TGCGCCAGCAGCCTAGGACTAGCGGGAGTGATTGATGAGCAGTTCTTC. The encoded protein is CASSLGLAGVIDEQFF.

The chain links TRBV6-5 to TRBJ2-1; D possibly corresponds to TRBD2 (5 bases). V was pared by 6 bases and J by 8 bases, with 17 bases between. This CDR3 has 14 residues. Germline V gene sequence: CDR1 MNHEY, CDR2 SVGAGI. CDR3 DNA sequence: TGTGCCAGCAGCCCCCTAGAAGGAGGAGATGAGCAGTTCTTC. Translated: CASSPLEGGDEQFF.

The chain employs TRBV2 and TRBJ2-3; TRBD1 might be the D (6 bases). CDR3 length equals 14 residues. V lost 5 bases and J 0 bases, leaving 9 bases between the germline ends. The germline CDR1 and CDR2 sequences are SNHLY and FYNNEI. This CDR3 reads CASSSDRSTDTQYF. The CDR3 bases are TGTGCCAGCAGTTCCGACAGGAGCACAGATACGCAGTATTTT.

Worth noting for this clone: Germline and junction disagree at one end, which may indicate a read error. The V gene is TRBV12-3 or TRBV12-4, the J gene TRBJ2-3; TRBD2 matches 8 bases. This CDR3 comprises 13 residues. DNA of the CDR3: TGTGCCAGCAGACAGACTAGCGCAGATGCGCAGTATTTT. Translating it yields CASRQTSADAQYF.

The chain combines TRBV19 with TRBJ1-3; 7 bases match TRBD1. The V gene end was trimmed by 4 bases and the J gene end by 0 bases; junction bases not matched to a gene: 6. In germline, CDR1 is LNHDA, CDR2 SQIVND (reference sequence). This CDR3 has 16 residues. This CDR3 is CASSTDRASSGNTIYF. CDR3 nucleotide sequence: TGTGCCAGTAGTACCGACAGGGCGAGCTCTGGAAACACCATATATTTT. Variable domain in full (rest from reference TRBV19 and TRBJ1-3): DGGITQSPKYLFRKEGQNVTLSCEQNLNHDAMYWYRQDPGQGLRLIYYSQIVNDFQKGDIAEGYSVSREKKESFPLTVTSAQKNPTAFYLCASSTDRASSGNTIYFGEGSWLTVV.

The genes are TRBV10-3 and TRBJ1-1, with 7 bases matching TRBD1. The CDR3 contains 13 residues. Germline lookup yields CDR1 ENHRY and CDR2 SYGVKD. V was pared by 7 bases and J by 3 bases, with 5 bases of the junction left unmatched. The CDR3 nucleotides read TGTGCCATCAACAGGGGTGGTGACACTGAAGCTTTCTTT. Protein product: CAINRGGDTEAFF.

This clone was counted a single time. The V gene is TRBV5-4, the J gene TRBJ2-1; no definite D call. The germline V and J ends were trimmed by 0 bases and 5 bases, with 9 bases remaining between them. Germline V gene sequence: CDR1 SGHNT, CDR2 YYREEE (reference sequence). The CDR3 is 14 residues long. In DNA, the CDR3 is TGTGCCAGCAGCTTGGACCGTTACAACAATGAGCAGTTCTTC. This codes for CASSLDRYNNEQFF.

The chain employs TRBV25-1 and TRBJ1-2; D possibly corresponds to TRBD1 (5 bases). Germline CDR1 is MGHDK and CDR2 is SYGVNS. V shed 0 bases and J shed 6 bases, with 5 bases lying between them. The CDR3 runs to 12 residues. This CDR3 is CASSEYRDGYTF. The CDR3 DNA reads as TGTGCCAGCAGTGAATACAGGGATGGCTACACCTTC.

The table lists this clone with a count of one. The chain combines TRBV2 with TRBJ2-4, with 7 bases fitting TRBD1. Germline V gene data show CDR1 as SNHLY and CDR2 as FYNNEI. This CDR3 has 12 residues. The trim removed 3 bases at V and 7 bases at J, leaving 0 bases unmatched. The CDR3 is CASSETGNIQYF. As DNA, the CDR3 is TGTGCCAGCAGTGAGACAGGGAACATTCAGTACTTC. Full variable domain (outside the CDR3, taken from reference TRBV2 and TRBJ2-4): EPEVTQTPSHQVTQMGQEVILRCVPISNHLYFYWYRQILGQKVEFLVSFYNNEISEKSEIFDDQFSVERPDGSNFTLKIRSTKLEDSAMYFCASSETGNIQYFGAGTRLSVL.

The chain carries TRBV12-5 and TRBJ1-1; TRBD1 is a possible D gene (6 bases). V dropped 1 base and J dropped 3 bases, with 9 bases sitting between them. Germline CDR1 LGHNT, CDR2 FRNRAP. The CDR3 is 14 residues long. The CDR3 is CASGLEGGYTEAFF. The CDR3 DNA reads TGTGCTAGTGGTTTGGAAGGGGGTTACACTGAAGCTTTCTTT.

This clone was seen just once. The chain couples TRBV6-2 or TRBV6-3 to TRBJ2-1; 10 nucleotides match TRBD2. Per the germline V gene, CDR1 is MNHEY and CDR2 is SVGEGT. This CDR3 contains 17 residues. J was trimmed by 6 bases and V by 2 bases; bases with no gene match: 10. The CDR3 loop is CASSYLSLAGVINEQFF. The CDR3 region has the DNA TGTGCCAGCAGTTACCTCAGCCTAGCGGGAGTTATCAATGAGCAGTTCTTC.

This clone has just one count. The rearrangement joins TRBV5-1 to TRBJ2-5; the D gene is possibly TRBD2 (6 bases). This CDR3 has 13 residues. V lost 4 bases and J 3 bases, leaving 10 bases between the germline ends. Germline V lookup: CDR1 SGHRS, CDR2 YFSETQ. CDR3 coding DNA: TGCGCCAGCAGCCCCGGGAGTAAAGAGACCCAGTACTTC. Translating gives CASSPGSKETQYF.

J is TRBJ2-3 and V is TRBV9; TRBD2 agrees at 7 bases. Germline V gene lookup returns CDR1 SGDLS and CDR2 YYNGEE. Trimming took 1 base from V and 0 from J; bases not matched to a gene: 8. CDR3 length equals 17 residues. CDR3 sequence reads: CASSVSPRRESTDTQYF. Here the CDR3 DNA reads TGTGCCAGCAGCGTAAGCCCGAGGCGGGAGAGCACAGATACGCAGTATTTT.

This chain's CDR3 is CASSQDASIYNSPLHF. The CDR3 nucleotides are TGCGCCAGCAGCCAAGATGCGTCCATCTATAATTCACCCCTCCACTTT. This sequence joins TRBV4-3 and TRBJ1-6, with D unresolved. V was pared by 0 bases and J by 3 bases, with 9 bases between. Germline values: CDR1 LGHNA, CDR2 YSLEER. The CDR3 covers 16 residues.